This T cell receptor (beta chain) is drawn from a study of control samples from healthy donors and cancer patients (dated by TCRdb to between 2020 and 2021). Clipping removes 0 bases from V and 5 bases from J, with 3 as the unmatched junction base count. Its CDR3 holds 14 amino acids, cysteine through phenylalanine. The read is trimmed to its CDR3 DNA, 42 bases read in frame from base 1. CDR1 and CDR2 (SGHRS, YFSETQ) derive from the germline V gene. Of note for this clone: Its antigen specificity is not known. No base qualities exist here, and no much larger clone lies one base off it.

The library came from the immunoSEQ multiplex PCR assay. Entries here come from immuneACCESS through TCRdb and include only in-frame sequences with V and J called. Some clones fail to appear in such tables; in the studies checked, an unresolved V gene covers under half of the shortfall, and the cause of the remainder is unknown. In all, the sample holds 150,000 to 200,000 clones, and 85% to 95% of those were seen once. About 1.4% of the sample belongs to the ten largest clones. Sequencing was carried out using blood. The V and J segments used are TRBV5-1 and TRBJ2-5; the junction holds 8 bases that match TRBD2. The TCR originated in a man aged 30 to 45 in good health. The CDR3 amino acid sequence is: CASSLAPSGETQYF. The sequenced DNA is TGCGCCAGCAGCTTGGCGCCTAGCGGGGAGACCCAGTACTTC.